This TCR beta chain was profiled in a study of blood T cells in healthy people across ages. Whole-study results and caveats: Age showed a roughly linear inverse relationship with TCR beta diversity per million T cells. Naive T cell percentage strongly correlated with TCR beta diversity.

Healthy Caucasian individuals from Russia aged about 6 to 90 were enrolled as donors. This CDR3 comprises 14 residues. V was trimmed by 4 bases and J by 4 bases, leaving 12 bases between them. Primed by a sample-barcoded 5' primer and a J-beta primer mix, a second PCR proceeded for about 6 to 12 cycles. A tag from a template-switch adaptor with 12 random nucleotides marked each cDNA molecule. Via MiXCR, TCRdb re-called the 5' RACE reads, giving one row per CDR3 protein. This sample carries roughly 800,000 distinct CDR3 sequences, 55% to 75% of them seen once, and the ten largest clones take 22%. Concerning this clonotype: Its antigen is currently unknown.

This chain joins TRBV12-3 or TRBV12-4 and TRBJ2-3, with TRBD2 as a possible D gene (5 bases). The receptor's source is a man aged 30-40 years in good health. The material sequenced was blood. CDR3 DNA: TGTGCCAGCAGTTGCGGAGTGGGAGCAGATACGCAGTATTTT. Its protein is CASSCGVGADTQYF.